This T cell receptor beta chain was profiled in a study of blood T cell repertoires in COVID-19 (dated by TCRdb to the early 2020s). Looking at the study overall: Samples from collaborators originated in the United States, Italy and Spain and spanned both the acute and convalescent phases of COVID-19. The material from the prospective study consisted of cDNA or gDNA derived from T cells, B-cell-depleted T cells, or PBMCs. Subjects who had been exposed to COVID-19, were actively infected with it, or had recovered from it provided the deeply sampled blood TCRbeta repertoires that made up the dataset. The repertoires were released in a freely available public database intended as a resource for research on the immune response to SARS-CoV-2. The samples were drawn from two sources: the first 160 participants of the ongoing ImmuneRACE study, and about 1,300 subjects contributed by 6 global collaborators. Sample metadata almost always included a de-identified subject ID, COVID-19 status, age in years and sex. Where HLA class I and class II types were available, the types were taken from metadata supplied by the sample provider, not from assay-based typing.

Each collaborating institution followed its own protocols to collect whole blood in K2EDTA tubes. Collaborator samples were shipped for TCRbeta analysis as frozen whole blood, isolated PBMCs, or DNA extracted from either sample type. What the study reported, not specific to this receptor: How much clinical and demographic metadata was included differed by source and by participant, and the metadata was provided uncurated.

Cut back by 0 bases and 5 bases, the V and J ends lie 9 bases apart. Its CDR3 holds 14 amino acids, cysteine through phenylalanine. Only the CDR3 DNA is retained, 42 bases long and in frame from the first base. From a lookup of the germline V gene, CDR1 and CDR2 are SGHRS and YFSETQ. TCRbeta CDR3 regions were amplified from genomic DNA using the immunoSEQ Assay, a bias-controlled multiplex PCR. From the authors' description of their analysis: The number of nucleated cells in each sample was estimated from the amplification of reference gene primers within the assay. To quantify the absolute abundance of each unique TCRbeta CDR3 rearrangement, sequence reads were collapsed and filtered. For each sample, productive Simpson clonality was calculated by taking the square root of Simpson's diversity index across productive rearrangements. TCRdb took this table from immuneACCESS and kept in-frame rearrangements with V and J called. Such tables lack part of the clones; where checked against another copy, unresolved V genes explain under half of the gap, and the rest is unexplained. That table gives V, J and clone size, and the DNA gave D and trimming. The sample contains more than 150,000 clones, approximately 86% of them found a single time. Clones ranked in the top ten supply around 8.3% of the sample.

Details on this clone: There is no known antigen for this receptor. The sample holds no much larger clone one base away, and base qualities are not on file.

The rearrangement joined TRBV5-1 to TRBJ2-1, with no confidently assigned D gene. The sequenced material came from peripheral blood. This TCR came from a man in his 60s with acute or convalescent COVID-19. Here the CDR3 is given as CASSLGDSNNEQFF. Here is the DNA: TGCGCCAGCAGCTTGGGCGACTCGAACAATGAGCAGTTCTTC.